This T cell receptor beta chain emerged from a study of T-cell reconstitution after alpha-beta-depleted transplantation in children. With 0 bases removed from V and 6 bases from J, the gap between germline ends came to 14 bases. Germline V gene data show CDR1 as DFQATT and CDR2 as SNEGSKA (reference sequence). The CDR3 has 14 amino acids. Library preparation (for TCRbeta) was performed with unique molecular identifiers. TCRdb called the PCR reads again in MiXCR, with one record for every CDR3 protein. The table shows 300,000 to 400,000 distinct CDR3 sequences, with approximately 20% occurring only once.

This sequence originates from a male patient younger than 18 who had a stem cell transplant for acute lymphoblastic leukemia, so the T cells may come from the graft donor. The chain uses TRBV20-1 and TRBJ1-2; D ambiguous. Sequencing was performed on PBMCs, mostly from graft donor cells, taken 180 days after TCRalphabeta/CD19-depleted stem cell transplant. The CDR3: CSARDRGKGNGYTF. Written as DNA, the CDR3 is TGCAGTGCTAGAGATCGAGGAAAGGGAAATGGCTACACCTTC.